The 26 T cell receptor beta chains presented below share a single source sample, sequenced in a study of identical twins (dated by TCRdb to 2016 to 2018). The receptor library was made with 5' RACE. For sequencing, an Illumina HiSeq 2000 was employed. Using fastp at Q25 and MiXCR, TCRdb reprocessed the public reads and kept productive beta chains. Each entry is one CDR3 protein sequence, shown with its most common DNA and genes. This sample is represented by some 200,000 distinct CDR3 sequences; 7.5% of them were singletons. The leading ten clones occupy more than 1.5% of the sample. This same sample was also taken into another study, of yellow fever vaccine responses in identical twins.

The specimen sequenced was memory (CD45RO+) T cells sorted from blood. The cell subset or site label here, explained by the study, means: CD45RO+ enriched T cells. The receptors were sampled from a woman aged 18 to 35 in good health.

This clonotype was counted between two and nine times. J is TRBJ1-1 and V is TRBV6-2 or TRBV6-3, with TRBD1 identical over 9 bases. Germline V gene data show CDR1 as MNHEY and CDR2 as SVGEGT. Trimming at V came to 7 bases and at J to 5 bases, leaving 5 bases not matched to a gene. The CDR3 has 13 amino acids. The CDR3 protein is CASTRQGGTEAFF. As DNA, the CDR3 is TGTGCCAGCACTCGACAGGGGGGGACTGAAGCTTTCTTT.

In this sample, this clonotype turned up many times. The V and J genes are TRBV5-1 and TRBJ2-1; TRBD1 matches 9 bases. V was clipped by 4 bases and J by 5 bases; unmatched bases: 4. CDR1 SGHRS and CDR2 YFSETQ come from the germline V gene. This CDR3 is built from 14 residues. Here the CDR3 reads CASSGTGRHNEQFF. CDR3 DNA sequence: TGCGCCAGCAGCGGGACAGGGAGGCACAATGAGCAGTTCTTC.

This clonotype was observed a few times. This chain's CDR3 is CASGTGGLNTEAFF. The CDR3 nucleotides read TGTGCCAGCGGGACAGGGGGACTAAACACTGAAGCTTTCTTT. The rearrangement uses TRBV7-9 and TRBJ1-1; TRBD1 agrees at 11 bases. The V segment lost 8 bases and the J segment 2 bases; nucleotides outside the gene matches: 4. This CDR3 has 14 residues. Germline V gene sequence: CDR1 SEHNR, CDR2 FQNEAQ (reference sequence). The full variable domain, completed using reference TRBV7-9 and TRBJ1-1, is DTGVSQNPRHKITKRGQNVTFRCDPISEHNRLYWYRQTLGQGPEFLTYFQNEAQLEKSRLLSDRFSAERPKGSFSTLEIQRTEQGDSAMYLCASGTGGLNTEAFFGQGTRLTVV.

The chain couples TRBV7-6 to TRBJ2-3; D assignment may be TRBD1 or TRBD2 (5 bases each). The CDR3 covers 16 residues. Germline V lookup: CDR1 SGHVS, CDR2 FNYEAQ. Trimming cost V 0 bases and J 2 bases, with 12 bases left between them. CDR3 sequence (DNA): TGTGCCAGCAGCTTAGCGGGGGTGGGCCCCACAGATACGCAGTATTTT. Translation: CASSLAGVGPTDTQYF.

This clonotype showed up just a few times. The CDR3 coding sequence is TGTGCCAGCAGCTTATGGCGGGTTGTCACAGATACGCAGTATTTT. Translation gives CASSLWRVVTDTQYF. The chain has TRBV7-9 and TRBJ2-3, with D maybe TRBD2 (5 bases). Germline-derived CDR1 and CDR2 are SEHNR and FQNEAQ (reference sequence). Trimming removed 2 bases at V and 2 bases at J, with 11 bases between. CDR3 length: 15 residues.

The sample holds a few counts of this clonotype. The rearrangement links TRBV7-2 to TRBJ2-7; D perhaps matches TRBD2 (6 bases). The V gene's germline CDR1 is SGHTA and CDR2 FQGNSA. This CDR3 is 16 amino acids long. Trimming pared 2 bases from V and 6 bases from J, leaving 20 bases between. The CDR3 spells CASSLNSRDIYSEQYF. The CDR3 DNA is TGTGCCAGCAGCTTAAATTCGCGGGATATTTATTCCGAGCAGTACTTC.

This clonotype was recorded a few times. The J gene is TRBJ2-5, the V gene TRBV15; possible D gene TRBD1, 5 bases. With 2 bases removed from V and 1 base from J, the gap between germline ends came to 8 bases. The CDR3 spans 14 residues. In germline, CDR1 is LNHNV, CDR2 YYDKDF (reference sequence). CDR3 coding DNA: TGTGCCACCAGCAGAAGCGACAGCCAAGAGACCCAGTACTTC. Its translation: CATSRSDSQETQYF. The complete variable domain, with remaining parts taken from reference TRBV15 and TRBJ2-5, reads DAMVIQNPRYQVTQFGKPVTLSCSQTLNHNVMYWYQQKSSQAPKLLFHYYDKDFNNEADTPDNFQSRRPNTSFCFLDIRSPGLGDTAMYLCATSRSDSQETQYFGPGTRLLVL.

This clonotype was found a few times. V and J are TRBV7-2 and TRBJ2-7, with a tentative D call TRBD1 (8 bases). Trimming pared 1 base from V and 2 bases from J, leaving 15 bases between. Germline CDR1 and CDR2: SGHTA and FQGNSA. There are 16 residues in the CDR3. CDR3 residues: CASSLGGTGGAYEQYF. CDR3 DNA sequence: TGTGCCAGCAGCTTAGGCGGCACAGGGGGGGCCTACGAGCAGTACTTC.

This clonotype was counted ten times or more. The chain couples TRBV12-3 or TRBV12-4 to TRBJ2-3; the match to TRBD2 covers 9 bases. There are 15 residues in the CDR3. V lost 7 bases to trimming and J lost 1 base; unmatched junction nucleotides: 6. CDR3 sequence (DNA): TGTGCCAGCAACCAAAGACTAGCGGGCACAGATACGCAGTATTTT. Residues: CASNQRLAGTDTQYF.

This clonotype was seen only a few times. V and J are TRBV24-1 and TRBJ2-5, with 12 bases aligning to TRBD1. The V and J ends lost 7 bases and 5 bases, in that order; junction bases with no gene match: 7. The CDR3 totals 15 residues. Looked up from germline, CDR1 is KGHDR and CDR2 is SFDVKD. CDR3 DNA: TGTGCCACCAGCCACCGGGACAGGGGGCGTGAGACCCAGTACTTC. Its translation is CATSHRDRGRETQYF.

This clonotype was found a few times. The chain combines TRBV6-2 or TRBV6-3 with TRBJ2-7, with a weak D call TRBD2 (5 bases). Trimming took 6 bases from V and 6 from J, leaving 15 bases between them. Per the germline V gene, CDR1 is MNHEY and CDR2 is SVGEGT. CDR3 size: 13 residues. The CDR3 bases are TGTGCCAGCAGATACATAGAGCGGTTCGAGCAGTACTTC. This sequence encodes CASRYIERFEQYF.

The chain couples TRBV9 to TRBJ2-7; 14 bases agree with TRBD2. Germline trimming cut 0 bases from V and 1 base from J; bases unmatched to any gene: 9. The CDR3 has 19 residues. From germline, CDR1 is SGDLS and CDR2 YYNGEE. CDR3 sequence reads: CASSVGLGLAGEGSYEQYF. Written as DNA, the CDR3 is TGTGCCAGCAGCGTAGGATTGGGACTAGCGGGAGAAGGGTCCTACGAGCAGTACTTC.

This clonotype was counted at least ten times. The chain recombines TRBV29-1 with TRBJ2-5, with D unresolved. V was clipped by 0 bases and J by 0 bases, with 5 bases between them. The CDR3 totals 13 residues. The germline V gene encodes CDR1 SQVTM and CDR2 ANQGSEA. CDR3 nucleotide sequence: TGCAGCGTTGAAGAACAGAACCAAGAGACCCAGTACTTC. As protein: CSVEEQNQETQYF. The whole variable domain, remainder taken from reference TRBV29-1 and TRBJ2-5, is SAVISQKPSRDICQRGTSLTIQCQVDSQVTMMFWYRQQPGQSLTLIATANQGSEATYESGFVIDKFPISRPNLTFSTLTVSNMSPEDSSIYLCSVEEQNQETQYFGPGTRLLVL.

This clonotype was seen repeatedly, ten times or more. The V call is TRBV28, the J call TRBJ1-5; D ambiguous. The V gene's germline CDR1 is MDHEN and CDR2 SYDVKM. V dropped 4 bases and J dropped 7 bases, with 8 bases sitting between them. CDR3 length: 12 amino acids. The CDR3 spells CASSSAKQPQHF. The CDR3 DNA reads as TGTGCCAGCAGTTCCGCCAAGCAGCCCCAGCATTTT. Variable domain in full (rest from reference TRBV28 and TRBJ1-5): DVKVTQSSRYLVKRTGEKVFLECVQDMDHENMFWYRQDPGLGLRLIYFSYDVKMKEKGDIPEGYSVSREKKERFSLILESASTNQTSMYLCASSSAKQPQHFGDGTRLSIL.

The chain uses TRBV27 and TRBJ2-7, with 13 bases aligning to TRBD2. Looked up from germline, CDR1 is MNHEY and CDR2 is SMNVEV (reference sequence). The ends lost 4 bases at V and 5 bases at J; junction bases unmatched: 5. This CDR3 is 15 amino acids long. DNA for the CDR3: TGTGCCAGCAGTTCACTAGCGGGAGGGCTCCACGAGCAGTACTTC. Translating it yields CASSSLAGGLHEQYF.

CDR3 sequence reads: CASSLVVGEQYF. The CDR3 coding sequence is TGTGCCAGCAGCTTAGTAGTCGGCGAGCAGTACTTC. The chain couples TRBV7-9 to TRBJ2-7; D gene unclear. CDR1 and CDR2 (germline): SEHNR, FQNEAQ (reference sequence). Trimming left V 1 base short and J 6 bases short, with 7 bases between. The CDR3 extends over 12 amino acids. Drawing the rest from reference TRBV7-9 and TRBJ2-7, the complete variable domain is DTGVSQNPRHKITKRGQNVTFRCDPISEHNRLYWYRQTLGQGPEFLTYFQNEAQLEKSRLLSDRFSAERPKGSFSTLEIQRTEQGDSAMYLCASSLVVGEQYFGPGTRLTVT.

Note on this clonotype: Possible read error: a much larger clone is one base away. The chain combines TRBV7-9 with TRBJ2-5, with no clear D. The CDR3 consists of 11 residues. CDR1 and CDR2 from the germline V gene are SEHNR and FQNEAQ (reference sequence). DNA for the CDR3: TGTCCCAGCAGCCCCACGGAGACCCAGTACTTC. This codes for CPSSPTETQYF.

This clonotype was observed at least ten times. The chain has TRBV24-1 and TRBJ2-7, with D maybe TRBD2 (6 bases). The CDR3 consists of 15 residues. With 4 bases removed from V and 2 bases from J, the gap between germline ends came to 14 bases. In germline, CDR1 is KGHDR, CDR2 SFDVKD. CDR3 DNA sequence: TGTGCCACCAGTGACCCCCGGGACTTAACCTACGAGCAGTACTTC. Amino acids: CATSDPRDLTYEQYF.

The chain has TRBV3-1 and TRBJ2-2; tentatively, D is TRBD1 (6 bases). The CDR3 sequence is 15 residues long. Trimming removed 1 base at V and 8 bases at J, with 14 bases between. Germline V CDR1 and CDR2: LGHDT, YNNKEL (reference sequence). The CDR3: CASSQGDRRGGELFF. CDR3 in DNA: TGTGCCAGCAGCCAAGGTGACAGGCGAGGGGGGGAGCTGTTTTTT.

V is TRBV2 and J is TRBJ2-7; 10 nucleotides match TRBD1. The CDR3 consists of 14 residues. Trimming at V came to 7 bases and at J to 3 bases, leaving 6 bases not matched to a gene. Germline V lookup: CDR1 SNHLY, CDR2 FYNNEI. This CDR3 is CASNGRDRGYEQYF. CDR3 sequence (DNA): TGTGCCAGCAATGGACGGGACAGGGGCTACGAGCAGTACTTC.

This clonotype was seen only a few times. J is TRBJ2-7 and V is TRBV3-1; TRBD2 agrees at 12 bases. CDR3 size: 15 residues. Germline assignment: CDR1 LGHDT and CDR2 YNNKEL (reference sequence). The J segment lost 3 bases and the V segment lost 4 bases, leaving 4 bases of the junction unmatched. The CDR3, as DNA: TGTGCCAGCAGCCCGGGACTAGCGGGTAACTACGAGCAGTACTTC. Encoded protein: CASSPGLAGNYEQYF.

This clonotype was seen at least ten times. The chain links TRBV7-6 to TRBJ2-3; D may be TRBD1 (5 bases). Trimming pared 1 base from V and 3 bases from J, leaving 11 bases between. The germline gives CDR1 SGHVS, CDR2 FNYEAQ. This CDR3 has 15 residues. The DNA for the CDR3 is TGTGCCAGCAGCTTAGACTGGGGCAGGACAGATACGCAGTATTTT. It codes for CASSLDWGRTDTQYF.

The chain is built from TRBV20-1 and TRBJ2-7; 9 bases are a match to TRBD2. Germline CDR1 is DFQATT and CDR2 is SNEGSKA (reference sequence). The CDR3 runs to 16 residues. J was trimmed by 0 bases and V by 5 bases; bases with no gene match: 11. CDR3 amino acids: CSAGGFSGGRSYEQYF. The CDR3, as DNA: TGCAGTGCTGGGGGGTTTAGCGGGGGCCGCTCCTACGAGCAGTACTTC.

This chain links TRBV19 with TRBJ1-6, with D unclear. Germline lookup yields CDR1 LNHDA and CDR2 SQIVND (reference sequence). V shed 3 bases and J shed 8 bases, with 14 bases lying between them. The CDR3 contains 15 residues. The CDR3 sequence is CASSIPGLGYSPLHF. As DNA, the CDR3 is TGTGCCAGTAGTATTCCAGGCCTGGGGTATTCACCCCTCCACTTT.

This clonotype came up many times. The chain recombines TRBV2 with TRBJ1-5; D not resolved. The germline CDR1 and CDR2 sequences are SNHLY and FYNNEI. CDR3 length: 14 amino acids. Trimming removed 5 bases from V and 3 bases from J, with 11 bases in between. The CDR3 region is CASSLGRNNQPQHF. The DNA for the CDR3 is TGTGCCAGCAGTCTCGGACGGAACAATCAGCCCCAGCATTTT.

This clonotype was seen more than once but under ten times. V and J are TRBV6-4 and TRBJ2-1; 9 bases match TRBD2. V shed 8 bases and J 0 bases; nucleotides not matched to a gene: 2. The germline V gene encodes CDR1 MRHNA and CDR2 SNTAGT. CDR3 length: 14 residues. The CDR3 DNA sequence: TGTGCCAGCGGCGGGGGGGACTCCTACAATGAGCAGTTCTTC. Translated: CASGGGDSYNEQFF.